The 2 T cell receptor beta chains below come from one sample, sequenced in a study of tumor and adjacent non-tumor tissue in lung cancer. Three rounds of nested PCR, following a modified ARM-PCR protocol, produced the TCRbeta library. MiXCR was run by TCRdb on the multiplex PCR reads, yielding one entry per CDR3 protein. The sample lists approximately 120,000 distinct CDR3 sequences; 60% to 65% were seen once. The template was RNA from unsorted bulk tissue. Distant lung tissue was collected more than 3 cm away from the tumor edge. The sequenced sample was distant non-tumor lung tissue. All receptors derive from a man aged 55-75 years with non-small cell lung cancer.

A remark on this clonotype: This could be a read error, since a much larger clone is one nucleotide away. This chain links TRBV6-5 with TRBJ1-2; D unresolved. This CDR3 is built from 13 residues. V lost 0 bases to trimming and J lost 4 bases, with 6 bases between them. CDR1 is MNHEY and CDR2 is SVGAGI in the germline V gene. The CDR3 DNA sequence: TGTGCCAGCAGTTACTCCCTTGGCTATGGCTACACCTTC. Protein product: CASSYSLGYGYTF.

This clonotype was recorded at least ten times. The chain employs TRBV5-4 and TRBJ2-7; TRBD1 aligns across 8 bases. Germline CDR1 and CDR2: SGHNT and YYREEE (reference sequence). This CDR3 spans 15 amino acids. J lost 2 bases, V lost 7 bases, and 11 bases had no gene match. Here the CDR3 reads CASSRGTGGPYEQYF. The CDR3 region has the DNA TGTGCCAGCTCGCGCGGTACAGGGGGTCCCTACGAGCAGTACTTC. Drawing the rest from reference TRBV5-4 and TRBJ2-7, the complete variable domain is ETGVTQSPTHLIKTRGQQVTLRCSSQSGHNTVSWYQQALGQGPQFIFQYYREEENGRGNFPPRFSGLQFPNYSSELNVNALELDDSALYLCASSRGTGGPYEQYFGPGTRLTVT.